This is a list of T cell receptor beta chains from one sample in a study of blood T cell repertoires in COVID-19. Data came from immunoSEQ multiplex PCR; TCRdb stores just in-frame clones and leaves some out. The sample carries about 230,000 clones, approximately 84% recorded once. Sequencing was performed on peripheral blood. The receptors were gathered from a woman of 80 years or more with acute or convalescent COVID-19. CDR3s include the opening cysteine and the closing phenylalanine or tryptophan.

CDR3 protein	CDR3 length	V gene	J gene
CSVSSQGSFTDTQYF	15	TRBV29-1	TRBJ2-3
CASSAERQGNEKLFF	15	TRBV2	TRBJ1-4
CAISVDLAGVSNEQFF	16	TRBV10-3	TRBJ2-1
CASSPPAVPYNEQFF	15	TRBV3-1/TRBV3-2	TRBJ2-1
CASTRVETQYF	11	TRBV11-2	TRBJ2-5
CASSTGTGGPNTEAFF	16	TRBV5-1	TRBJ1-1
CASQGLAGDNKQFF	14	TRBV6-5	TRBJ2-1
CASSESTDLPQHF	13	TRBV10-1	TRBJ1-5
CASSEGQGRQPQHF	14	TRBV19	TRBJ1-5
CASSFQGGLTISGANVLTF	19	TRBV27	TRBJ2-6
CAADGGYGYTF	11	TRBV6-5	TRBJ1-2
CASSADNSPLHF	12	TRBV27	TRBJ1-6
CASSLKLAGTYNEQFF	16	TRBV7-9	TRBJ2-1
CASRTGANYGYTF	13	TRBV19	TRBJ1-2
CASSLSGPGGLFNQPQHF	18	TRBV27	TRBJ1-5
CAWSVLARLGGYTF	14	TRBV30	TRBJ1-2
CASSFGGGRNHLPYNEQFF	19	TRBV27	TRBJ2-1
CASSSDTGTPPYEQYF	16	TRBV5-1	TRBJ2-7
CASRRTGGASYNEQFF	16	TRBV6-4	TRBJ2-1
CASSGGVGNTEAFF	14	TRBV3-1/TRBV3-2	TRBJ1-1
CASSRGRRTNEKLFF	15	TRBV19	TRBJ1-4
CASTATGFQPQHF	13	TRBV6-5	TRBJ1-5
CASSRTEGAYEQYF	14	TRBV3-1/TRBV3-2	TRBJ2-7
CASSPGTGGPYNSPLHF	17	TRBV4-1	TRBJ1-6
CASNPGQTNSPLHF	14	TRBV2	TRBJ1-6
CASSRRQGNTGELFF	15	TRBV9	TRBJ2-2
CASSPQGGNSPLHF	14	TRBV6-5	TRBJ1-6
CASSVQGQGSETQYF	15	TRBV5-4	TRBJ2-5
CASSVAGTSYNEQFF	15	TRBV9	TRBJ2-1
CASSQGTGGAFGYTF	15	TRBV3-1/TRBV3-2	TRBJ1-2
CASSFRMNTEAFF	13	TRBV12-3/TRBV12-4	TRBJ1-1
CSVFGGFNTGELFF	14	TRBV29-1	TRBJ2-2
CASSSWTSSTDTQYF	15	TRBV5-4	TRBJ2-3
CASRLAQELQGSSGNTIYF	19	TRBV12-2	TRBJ1-3
CASTRETGASYEQYF	15	TRBV5-1	TRBJ2-7